These 24 T cell receptor beta chains were sequenced from one sample in a study of vaccination effects on CD4 cells after COVID-19. These receptors are not linked to any known antigen. CD4+ T cells specific for antigen were expanded with viral peptide pools by the ViraFEST assay before sequencing. The authors isolated CD4+ T cells after around 9 days of culture. Having tested negative for nucleocapsid antibodies, the vaccine recipients showed no prior SARS-CoV-2 infection. Generated by immunoSEQ multiplex PCR, the TCRdb table keeps only in-frame clones and is missing some. Among approximately 20,000 clones listed, around 70% were seen once. The sequencing here drew on CD4+ T cells from PBMCs cultured with HCoV-NL63 spike peptides, taken before COVID-19 vaccination. The receptors derive from a human donor who received a COVID-19 vaccine.

The CDR3 is CASSPYAGASYNEQFF. The CDR3, as DNA: TGCGCCAGCAGCCCATACGCGGGGGCCTCCTACAATGAGCAGTTCTTC. The chain carries TRBV4-3 and TRBJ2-1; TRBD2 is a possible D gene (7 bases). This CDR3 is built from 16 residues. CDR1 LGHNA and CDR2 YSLEER come from the germline V gene. The germline V and J ends were trimmed by 4 bases and 0 bases, with 13 bases remaining between them.

The V gene is TRBV12-3 or TRBV12-4, the J gene TRBJ2-1; D may be TRBD1 or TRBD2 (6 bases each). V dropped 7 bases and J dropped 6 bases, with 10 bases sitting between them. CDR3 length: 12 residues. CDR3 amino acids: CASTKGGNEQFF. The CDR3, as DNA: TGTGCCAGCACCAAGGGGGGCAATGAGCAGTTCTTC.

The table lists this clone with a few counts. This rearrangement joins TRBV15 to TRBJ2-3, with 8 positions matching TRBD1. The CDR3 totals 18 residues. Germline V gene sequence: CDR1 LNHNV, CDR2 YYDKDF (reference sequence). V was clipped by 1 base and J by 0 bases; unmatched bases: 9. The CDR3 coding sequence is TGTGCCACCAGCAGAGCGCTCGGGACAGGCTCTAGCACAGATACGCAGTATTTT. Encoded protein: CATSRALGTGSSTDTQYF.

This clone came up once. The chain recombines TRBV6-6 with TRBJ2-2; D uncertain. The length of the CDR3 is 12 residues. V lost 2 bases and J lost 8, with 6 bases in between. Germline V gene sequence: CDR1 MNHNY, CDR2 SVGAGI (reference sequence). CDR3 protein: CASSYKGGELFF. For the CDR3, the DNA is TGTGCCAGCAGTTACAAGGGAGGGGAGCTGTTTTTT.

This chain connects TRBV30 to TRBJ1-2, with TRBD1 matching over 12 bases. V shed 3 bases and J 3 bases; nucleotides not matched to a gene: 8. The CDR3 covers 16 residues. Looked up from germline, CDR1 is GTSNPN and CDR2 is SVGIG (reference sequence). The CDR3 reads CAWSPRDRGRYYGYTF. As DNA, the CDR3 is TGTGCCTGGAGCCCCCGGGACAGGGGGCGATACTATGGCTACACCTTC.

This chain links TRBV5-5 with TRBJ1-3; no clear D. V dropped 0 bases and J dropped 0 bases, with 7 bases sitting between them. This CDR3 is 15 amino acids long. The germline V gene has CDR1 SGHKS and CDR2 YYEKEE (reference sequence). The CDR3 sequence: CASSLAVNSGNTIYF. In nucleotides, the CDR3 is TGTGCCAGCAGCTTGGCCGTAAACTCTGGAAACACCATATATTTT.

Regarding this clone: Compared with germline, one end of the junction differs, possibly owing to a read error. The chain is built from TRBV7-7 and TRBJ2-1; TRBD2 is a possible D gene (6 bases). The CDR3 length is 16 residues. The germline CDR1 and CDR2 sequences are SSHAT and FNYEAQ (reference sequence). The CDR3 DNA follows: TGTGCTAGCAGCCCGGGCCGACTAGTAAAACAAAATGAGCAGTTCTTC. The encoded protein is CASSPGRLVKQNEQFF.

The rearrangement uses TRBV5-1 and TRBJ2-1; no clear D gene. This CDR3 is 15 amino acids long. CDR1 is SGHRS, CDR2 YFSETQ, per germline. Trimming shortened V by 0 bases and J by 7 bases, and 14 bases separated the two germline ends. The CDR3 DNA is TGCGCCAGCAGCTTGGATCTCCCCTCCCATAATGAGCAGTTCTTC. Its protein is CASSLDLPSHNEQFF.

This clone was seen a handful of times. The chain couples TRBV7-9 to TRBJ1-6; D not certain. The CDR3 loop spans 15 amino acids. The V and J ends lost 0 bases and 5 bases respectively, with 8 bases between them. Germline loops: CDR1 SEHNR, CDR2 FQNEAQ (reference sequence). The CDR3 here is CASSLAAHNNSPLHF. The DNA for the CDR3 is TGTGCCAGCAGCTTAGCCGCCCATAATAATTCACCCCTCCACTTT.

This chain connects TRBV10-3 to TRBJ2-1; D is perhaps TRBD1 or TRBD2 (5 bases each). This CDR3 has 13 amino acids. The V end was cut by 2 bases, the J end by 5 bases, with 7 bases between. Looked up from germline, CDR1 is ENHRY and CDR2 is SYGVKD. The CDR3 protein is CAISEEGNNEQFF. CDR3 DNA sequence: TGTGCCATCAGTGAGGAGGGGAACAATGAGCAGTTCTTC.

V is TRBV28 and J is TRBJ2-7; tentative D call: TRBD2 (6 bases). The CDR3 is 15 amino acids. The germline gives CDR1 MDHEN, CDR2 SYDVKM. Trimming removed 6 bases from V and 3 bases from J, with 18 bases in between. The CDR3 nucleotides are TGTGCCAGCAGACTCATGGGGGGAGGAAGCTACGAGCAGTACTTC. Translation: CASRLMGGGSYEQYF.

The rearrangement links TRBV5-8 to TRBJ2-7, with D possibly matching TRBD1 (6 bases). V lost 4 bases to trimming and J lost 7 bases, with 21 bases between them. The CDR3 contains 15 residues. The germline CDR1 and CDR2 sequences are SGHTS and YDEGEE. The CDR3 sequence is CASSGGWGLGMEQYF. DNA of the CDR3: TGTGCCAGCAGCGGGGGCTGGGGCCTCGGGATGGAGCAGTACTTC. Full variable domain (rest looked up from reference TRBV5-8 and TRBJ2-7): EAGVTQSPTHLIKTRGQQATLRCSPISGHTSVYWYQQALGLGLQFLLWYDEGEERNRGNFPPRFSGRQFPNYSSELNVNALELEDSALYLCASSGGWGLGMEQYFGPGTRLTVT.

The V and J genes are TRBV12-5 and TRBJ1-2; 7 bases are a match to TRBD1. V lost 6 bases to trimming and J lost 2 bases; unmatched junction nucleotides: 15. The CDR3 is 17 residues long. Germline loops: CDR1 LGHNT, CDR2 FRNRAP. Written as DNA, the CDR3 is TGTGCTAGTGGACCCGGGACAGTCCCAGTCCTAAACTATGGCTACACCTTC. Translation gives CASGPGTVPVLNYGYTF.

The chain employs TRBV4-1 and TRBJ2-2, with a possible D match to TRBD2 (6 bases). Per germline, CDR1 MGHRA and CDR2 YSYEKL. V was pared by 5 bases and J by 6 bases, with 19 bases between. The CDR3 is made up of 16 amino acids. The CDR3 here is CASSKSGLAGSGELFF. CDR3 DNA sequence: TGCGCCAGCAGCAAATCGGGACTCGCGGGTTCCGGGGAGCTGTTTTTT.

This chain links TRBV5-1 with TRBJ2-7, with D tentatively TRBD1 (6 bases). V lost 3 bases and J lost 7, with 20 bases in between. Germline V gene sequence: CDR1 SGHRS, CDR2 YFSETQ. The CDR3 extends over 15 amino acids. The CDR3 bases are TGCGCCAGCAGCTCCTCTTTCGGACAGTTTGGGGAGCAGTACTTC. Amino acids: CASSSSFGQFGEQYF. The full variable domain, with the rest looked up from reference TRBV5-1 and TRBJ2-7, is KAGVTQTPRYLIKTRGQQVTLSCSPISGHRSVSWYQQTPGQGLQFLFEYFSETQRNKGNFPGRFSGRQFSNSRSEMNVSTLELGDSALYLCASSSSFGQFGEQYFGPGTRLTVT.

This clone has more than one count but fewer than ten. The chain employs TRBV19 and TRBJ1-5, with D unresolved. Germline-derived CDR1 and CDR2 are LNHDA and SQIVND (reference sequence). Trimming removed 6 bases from V and 9 bases from J, with 24 bases in between. The CDR3 runs to 16 residues. The CDR3 reads CASSSKLANAVVPQHF. CDR3 nucleotide sequence: TGTGCCAGTAGCTCAAAGCTCGCGAACGCAGTGGTGCCCCAGCATTTT.

The rearrangement joins TRBV29-1 to TRBJ1-1, with D possibly TRBD1 on 5 matching bases. Per the germline V gene, CDR1 is SQVTM and CDR2 is ANQGSEA. The CDR3 is made up of 11 amino acids. The CDR3 sequence: CQATDGTEAFF. Written as DNA, the CDR3 is TGCCAGGCGACAGACGGCACTGAAGCTTTCTTT.

There are a few counts of this clone. This chain uses TRBV9 with TRBJ2-3; D is uncertain. Trimming removed 0 bases from V and 4 bases from J, with 12 bases in between. The CDR3 is 15 residues long. Germline CDR1 SGDLS, CDR2 YYNGEE. The CDR3 DNA sequence: TGTGCCAGCAGCGTAGCTGTGTCGGGCGCAGATACGCAGTATTTT. It specifies CASSVAVSGADTQYF.

The chain recombines TRBV25-1 with TRBJ1-6; 7 bases align to TRBD1. The V gene end was trimmed by 7 bases and the J gene end by 5 bases; junction bases not matched to a gene: 5. The CDR3 contains 14 residues. The germline CDR1 and CDR2 sequences are MGHDK and SYGVNS. The CDR3 sequence is CASNRQGDNSPLHF. DNA of the CDR3: TGTGCCAGCAACCGCCAGGGGGATAATTCACCCCTCCACTTT.

The chain has TRBV11-3 and TRBJ2-7; D uncertain. The CDR3 contains 14 residues. The ends were cut back, 1 base at V and 1 base at J, with 8 bases in the middle. Germline assignment: CDR1 SGHNT and CDR2 YENEEA. The CDR3 bases are TGTGCCAGCAGCTTAGGTAAGCAGTCCTACGAGCAGTACTTC. Protein: CASSLGKQSYEQYF.

This rearrangement joins TRBV30 to TRBJ2-7; D possibly corresponds to TRBD1 (5 bases). V lost 3 bases and J lost 3, with 15 bases in between. The CDR3 runs to 14 residues. Germline V lookup: CDR1 GTSNPN, CDR2 SVGIG (reference sequence). CDR3 sequence: CAWSLTGQGYEQYF. CDR3 coding DNA: TGTGCCTGGAGCTTGACTGGGCAGGGCTACGAGCAGTACTTC.

This clone turned up a few times. The chain uses TRBV15 and TRBJ2-7; no clear D. Trimming took 0 bases from V and 6 from J, leaving 6 bases between them. CDR1 is LNHNV and CDR2 is YYDKDF in the germline V gene (reference sequence). CDR3 size: 12 residues. CDR3 in DNA: TGTGCCACCAGCAGAGACTTCTCCGAGCAGTACTTC. It encodes CATSRDFSEQYF.

The gene calls are TRBV5-4 and TRBJ2-1; no clear D gene. This CDR3 spans 16 amino acids. Germline CDR1 and CDR2: SGHNT and YYREEE (reference sequence). The V gene lost 1 base and the J gene lost 0 bases, with 11 bases spanning the gap. Here the CDR3 reads CASSLSNPRSYNEQFF. CDR3 DNA: TGTGCCAGCAGCTTGTCCAATCCCCGCTCCTACAATGAGCAGTTCTTC.

The V gene is TRBV27, the J gene TRBJ1-2; D uncertain. V lost 5 bases and J lost 1, with 14 bases in between. Looked up from germline, CDR1 is MNHEY and CDR2 is SMNVEV (reference sequence). This CDR3 comprises 15 residues. For the CDR3, the DNA is TGTGCCAGCAGTCGGAGGGAATCCTTTAACTATGGCTACACCTTC. Protein: CASSRRESFNYGYTF.